This T cell receptor beta chain was profiled in a study of blood T cell repertoires in COVID-19. Under the authors' procedure: Cell counts per sample came from amplifying reference gene primers. Some clones are missing from TCRdb's copy, which holds only in-frame ones; the method was immunoSEQ multiplex PCR. For V, J and clone size, that table is used; D and trimming come from the DNA. The sample includes 200,000 or so clones, around 80% of them seen just once. V lost 5 bases to trimming and J lost 3 bases; unmatched junction nucleotides: 12. The CDR3 covers 17 residues. CDR1 is PRHDT and CDR2 is FYEKMQ in the germline V gene (reference sequence).

This TCR derives from a man aged 40-49 years who had recovered from COVID-19. The sequenced sample was peripheral blood. The chain uses TRBV13 and TRBJ2-7, with 11 bases identical to TRBD2. The CDR3 bases are TGTGCCAGCAGCGAAGCCGGGACTAGCGGCGAAGGCTACGAGCAGTACTTC. It yields the protein CASSEAGTSGEGYEQYF.